The source of this T cell receptor beta chain is a study of naive and memory T cell subsets. Study-wide points: Over 85% of naive TCR sequences appeared only once, unlike memory subsets.

Cells stained for CD3, CD4, CD8, CD45RA, CD27 and viability were sorted into four CD45RA/CD27 subsets. The beta constant-region primer was an equimolar mix of two oligonucleotides covering TRBC1 and TRBC2. Ligation attached a single-stranded oligonucleotide with a 12-nucleotide UMI and the SP2 primer to the cDNA 3' end. MiXCR, run by TCRdb on the UMI-ligation and nested PCR reads, gives a single entry per CDR3 protein. The sample yields roughly 21,000 distinct CDR3 sequences, more than 9.5% seen once. The sample holds many counts of this clonotype. Its target is unknown. The CDR3 sequence is 13 residues long. Germline CDR1 and CDR2: MGHRA and YSYEKL. V gave up 2 bases and J gave up 7 bases, with 11 bases separating them.

The source material was central memory CD8+ T cells from blood. The sequence came from a human donor in good health. The V gene is TRBV4-1, the J gene TRBJ1-1; D perhaps matches TRBD1 (5 bases). In DNA form, the CDR3 reads TGCGCCAGCAGCCAACCACAGGTTTATGAAGCTTTCTTT. Translation: CASSQPQVYEAFF.